This TCR beta chain stems from a study of T cells in localized non-small cell lung cancer. General observations from the study: Higher blood T cell density went with longer overall survival.

Trimming removed 6 bases from V and 3 bases from J, with 8 bases in between. Looked up from germline, CDR1 is LNHDA and CDR2 is SQIVND (reference sequence). The CDR3 totals 13 residues. The method was immunoSEQ multiplex PCR; TCRdb's version includes in-frame clones alone and lacks a portion of them. The sample includes around 70,000 clones, 80% to 90% of them seen just once. As to this clone: Its specificity is not known.

The sample here was peripheral blood, taken before any cancer treatment. This sequence originates from a male donor aged 60 or over with stage III squamous cell lung carcinoma. The chain joins TRBV19 to TRBJ2-2; D gene unclear. In DNA form, the CDR3 reads TGTGCCAGTAGGGGGTCTCACACCGGGGAGCTGTTTTTT. It specifies CASRGSHTGELFF.